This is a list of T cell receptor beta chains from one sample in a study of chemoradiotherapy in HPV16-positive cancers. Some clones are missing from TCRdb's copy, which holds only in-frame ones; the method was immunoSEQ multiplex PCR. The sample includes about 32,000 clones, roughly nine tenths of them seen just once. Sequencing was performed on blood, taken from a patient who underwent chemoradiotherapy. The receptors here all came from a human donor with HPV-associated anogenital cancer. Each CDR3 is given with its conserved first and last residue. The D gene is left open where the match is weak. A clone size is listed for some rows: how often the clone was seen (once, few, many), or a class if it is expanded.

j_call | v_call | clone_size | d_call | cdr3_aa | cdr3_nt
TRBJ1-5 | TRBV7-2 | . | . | CASSFVPGRSNQPQHF | TGTGCCAGCAGCTTCGTCCCAGGGAGAAGCAATCAGCCCCAGCATTTT
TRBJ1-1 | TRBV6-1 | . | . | CASNQVLAEAFF | TGTGCCAGCAATCAGGTCTTGGCTGAAGCTTTCTTT
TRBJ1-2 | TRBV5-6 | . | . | CASSLDRAYGYTF | TGTGCCAGCAGCTTAGACAGAGCCTATGGCTACACCTTC
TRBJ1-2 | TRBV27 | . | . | CASSFSGYNYGYTF | TGTGCCAGCAGTTTTTCAGGGTATAACTATGGCTACACCTTC
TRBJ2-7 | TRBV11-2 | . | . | CASSLGGQPGPYF | TGTGCCAGCAGCTTAGGGGGCCAGCCCGGTCCGTACTTC
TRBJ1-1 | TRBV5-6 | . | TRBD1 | CASSLRQGGTEAFF | TGTGCCAGCAGCTTGAGACAGGGCGGAACTGAAGCTTTCTTT
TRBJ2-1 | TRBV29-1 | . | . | CSVERAYNEQFF | TGCAGCGTTGAAAGGGCTTACAATGAGCAGTTCTTC
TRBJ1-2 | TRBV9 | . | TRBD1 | CASSVNRDSGSNYGYTF | TGTGCCAGCAGCGTCAACCGGGACAGTGGTTCTAACTATGGCTACACCTTC
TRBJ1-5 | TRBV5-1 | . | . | CASSRSPGAPQHF | TGCGCCAGCAGTCGTAGCCCTGGCGCGCCCCAGCATTTT
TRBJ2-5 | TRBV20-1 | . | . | CSASNPETQYF | TGCAGTGCTAGTAACCCCGAGACCCAGTACTTC
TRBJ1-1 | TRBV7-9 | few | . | CASSLAPQNEAFF | TGTGCCAGCAGCTTAGCGCCCCAGAATGAAGCTTTCTTT
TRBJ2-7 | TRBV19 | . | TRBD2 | CASSIRTSGRGASYEQYF | TGTGCCAGTAGTATACGGACTAGCGGGAGAGGAGCCTCCTACGAGCAGTACTTC
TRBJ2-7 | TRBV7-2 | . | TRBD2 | CASSLVRLAGGGEQYF | TGTGCCAGCAGCTTAGTTCGGCTAGCGGGAGGAGGGGAGCAGTACTTC
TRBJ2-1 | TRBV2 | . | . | CASTQDSNNEQFF | TGTGCCAGTACTCAGGACAGTAACAATGAGCAGTTCTTC
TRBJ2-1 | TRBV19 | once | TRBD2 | CASSIRAGGSYNEQFF | TGTGCCAGTAGTATCCGAGCGGGAGGATCCTACAATGAGCAGTTCTTC
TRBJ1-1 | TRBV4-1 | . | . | CASSQEATVMNTEAFF | TGCGCCAGCAGCCAAGAGGCCACGGTTATGAACACTGAAGCTTTCTTT
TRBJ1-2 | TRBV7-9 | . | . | CASSRDFYGYTF | TGTGCCAGCAGCAGGGACTTTTATGGCTACACCTTC
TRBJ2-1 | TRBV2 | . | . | CASPDGSEQFF | TGTGCCAGCCCCGACGGGTCTGAGCAGTTCTTC
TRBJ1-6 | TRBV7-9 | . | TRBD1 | CASSLAQGAGILDNSPLHF | TGTGCCAGCAGCTTAGCTCAGGGGGCTGGAATCTTGGATAATTCACCCCTCCACTTT
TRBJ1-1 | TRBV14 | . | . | CASSSGLRTEAFF | TGTGCCAGCAGCTCTGGGCTCAGGACTGAAGCTTTCTTT
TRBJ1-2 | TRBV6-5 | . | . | CASSYGVRVDGYTF | TGTGCCAGCAGTTACGGAGTGAGGGTTGATGGCTACACCTTC
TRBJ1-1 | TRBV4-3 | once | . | CASSQGLVNTEAFF | TGCGCCAGCAGCCAAGGTTTGGTGAACACTGAAGCTTTCTTT
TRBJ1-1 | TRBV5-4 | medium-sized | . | CASSLSHNTEAFF | TGTGCCAGCAGCTTGTCTCATAACACTGAAGCTTTCTTT
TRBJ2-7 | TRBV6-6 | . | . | CASGGQGGPEQYF | TGTGCCAGCGGGGGGCAGGGAGGTCCCGAGCAGTACTTC
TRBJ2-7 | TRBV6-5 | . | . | CASYGQGSHEQYF | TGTGCCAGCTATGGGCAGGGCAGCCACGAGCAGTACTTC
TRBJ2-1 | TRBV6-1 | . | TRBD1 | CASSESTGGFTKQFF | TGTGCCAGCAGTGAATCAACAGGGGGTTTTACTAAGCAGTTCTTC
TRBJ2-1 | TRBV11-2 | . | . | CASSPQGVAGNEQFF | TGTGCCAGCAGCCCCCAGGGGGTAGCGGGCAATGAGCAGTTCTTC
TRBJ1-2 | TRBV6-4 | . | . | CASRERELGSYGYTF | TGTGCCAGCAGGGAACGGGAGCTCGGTTCCTATGGCTACACCTTC
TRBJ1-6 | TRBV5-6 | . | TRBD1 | CASSFITGGNSPLHF | TGTGCCAGCAGCTTTATAACAGGGGGGAATTCACCCCTCCACTTT
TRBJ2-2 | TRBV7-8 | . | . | CASSFLLGGNTGELFF | TGTGCCAGCAGCTTTCTCTTAGGAGGGAACACCGGGGAGCTGTTTTTT
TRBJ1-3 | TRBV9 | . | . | CASSVGGSNTIYF | TGTGCCAGCAGCGTAGGTGGGAGTAACACCATATATTTT
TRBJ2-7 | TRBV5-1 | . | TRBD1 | CASSRGQGRYEQYF | TGCGCCAGCAGCCGAGGACAGGGACGGTACGAGCAGTACTTC
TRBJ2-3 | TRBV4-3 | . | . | CASSHAGGRGSDTQYF | TGCGCCAGCAGCCACGCAGGGGGGAGGGGATCAGATACGCAGTATTTT
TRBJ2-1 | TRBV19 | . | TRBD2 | CASSSGLAGVLVDEQFF | TGTGCCAGTAGTTCCGGACTAGCGGGAGTGTTAGTCGATGAGCAGTTCTTC
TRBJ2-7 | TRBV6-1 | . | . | CASSAGNSVSYEQYF | TGTGCCAGCAGTGCGGGGAATAGCGTCTCCTACGAGCAGTACTTC
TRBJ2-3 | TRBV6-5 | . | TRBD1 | CASRSRDRGTDTQYF | TGTGCCAGCAGGTCACGGGACAGGGGCACAGATACGCAGTATTTT
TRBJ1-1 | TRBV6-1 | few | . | CASSERTSQAAFF | TGTGCCAGCAGTGAAAGGACATCGCAAGCAGCTTTCTTT
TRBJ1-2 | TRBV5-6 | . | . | CASSLWQGGLWGYTF | TGTGCCAGCAGCTTGTGGCAGGGAGGACTATGGGGCTACACCTTC
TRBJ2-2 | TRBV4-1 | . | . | CASAQGGSGNTGELFF | TGCGCCAGCGCCCAAGGTGGAAGCGGGAACACCGGGGAGCTGTTTTTT
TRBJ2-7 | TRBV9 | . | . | CASSSSTAPDYEQYF | TGTGCCAGCAGCTCCTCGACGGCCCCCGACTACGAGCAGTACTTC
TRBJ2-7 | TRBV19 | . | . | CASSMRAGASYEQYF | TGTGCCAGTAGTATGAGGGCAGGAGCCTCCTACGAGCAGTACTTC
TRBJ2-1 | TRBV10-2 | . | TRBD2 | CASSELADRDNEQFF | TGCGCCAGCAGTGAACTAGCGGATCGTGACAATGAGCAGTTCTTC
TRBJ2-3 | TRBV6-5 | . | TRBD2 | CASSWTSGGRDTQYF | TGTGCCAGCAGTTGGACTAGCGGGGGGAGAGATACGCAGTATTTT
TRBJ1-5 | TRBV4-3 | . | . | CASSQPTGSNQPQHF | TGCGCCAGCAGCCAACCTACAGGTAGCAATCAGCCCCAGCATTTT
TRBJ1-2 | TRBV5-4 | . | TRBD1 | CASSEGTGDGYTF | TGTGCCAGCAGCGAGGGGACAGGGGATGGCTACACCTTC
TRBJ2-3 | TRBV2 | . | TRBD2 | CASSETSGSLEDTQYF | TGTGCCAGCAGTGAAACTAGCGGGAGTTTGGAGGATACGCAGTATTTT
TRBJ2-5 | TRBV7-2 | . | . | CASSPSIEQYF | TGTGCCAGCAGCCCTTCTATTGAGCAGTACTTC